A selection of T cell receptor beta chains follows, all from one sample in a study of OX40 agonist ivuxolimab in advanced cancers. Method: immunoSEQ multiplex PCR; TCRdb's copy keeps in-frame clones and lacks some. The sample shows tens of thousands of clones, around 90% of them seen only once. This sample comprised CD4+ or CD8+ T cells sorted from blood, obtained in a trial of the OX40 agonist ivuxolimab. The origin of the receptors is an adult with an advanced solid tumor such as melanoma, head and neck, liver or kidney cancer. The conserved cysteine and the conserved F or W are not part of the CDR3 here. Each record gives: J gene, V gene, CDR3 protein.

j_gene: TRBJ2-7; v_gene: TRBV6-1; CDR3aa: ASSEIWSGIAYEQY
j_gene: TRBJ2-5; v_gene: TRBV5-1; CDR3aa: ASSFGGVGETQY
j_gene: TRBJ2-3; v_gene: TRBV11-2; CDR3aa: ASSSGTGLGTDTQY
j_gene: TRBJ2-5; v_gene: TRBV18; CDR3aa: ASSPPGGVETQY
j_gene: TRBJ2-5; v_gene: TRBV27; CDR3aa: ASSTGKETQY
j_gene: TRBJ1-1; v_gene: TRBV27; CDR3aa: ASSLTRIAMNTEAF
j_gene: TRBJ2-2; v_gene: TRBV28; CDR3aa: ASSSPGGTGELF
j_gene: TRBJ1-2; v_gene: TRBV28; CDR3aa: ASSLGRYDGYT
j_gene: TRBJ2-7; v_gene: TRBV6-5; CDR3aa: ASSYSYSSYEQY
j_gene: TRBJ2-1; v_gene: TRBV7-2; CDR3aa: ASSSPIPGVNNEQF
j_gene: TRBJ2-1; v_gene: TRBV6-4; CDR3aa: ASSDSGREQF
j_gene: TRBJ2-2; v_gene: TRBV6-1; CDR3aa: ASSEGQVTGELF
j_gene: TRBJ1-1; v_gene: TRBV29-1; CDR3aa: SDAGTGNTEAF
j_gene: TRBJ1-5; v_gene: TRBV19; CDR3aa: ASSIGQGGPQH
j_gene: TRBJ2-2; v_gene: TRBV7-2; CDR3aa: ASSQRAGGYTGELF
j_gene: TRBJ2-7; v_gene: TRBV19; CDR3aa: ASSSWTGWTYEQY
j_gene: TRBJ2-5; v_gene: TRBV2; CDR3aa: ASTWRTSGSVVETQY
j_gene: TRBJ2-6; v_gene: TRBV7-9; CDR3aa: ASSRGGSGANVLT
j_gene: TRBJ2-7; v_gene: TRBV7-3; CDR3aa: ASSAQGEGIYEQY
j_gene: TRBJ2-1; v_gene: TRBV7-2; CDR3aa: ASSLAAGTGNNEQF
j_gene: TRBJ2-1; v_gene: TRBV30; CDR3aa: AYKALDSQF
j_gene: TRBJ2-1; v_gene: TRBV7-3; CDR3aa: ASSLSWDNEQF
j_gene: TRBJ1-6; v_gene: TRBV30; CDR3aa: ACQQGYNSPLH
j_gene: TRBJ2-1; v_gene: TRBV18; CDR3aa: ASSPPNRGSYNEQF
j_gene: TRBJ2-2; v_gene: TRBV19; CDR3aa: ASSISTGELF
j_gene: TRBJ1-1; v_gene: TRBV9; CDR3aa: ASSVDGRGMNTEAF
j_gene: TRBJ2-7; v_gene: TRBV4-3; CDR3aa: ASSQLGLDSYEQY
j_gene: TRBJ2-3; v_gene: TRBV11-3; CDR3aa: ASSLAGDTQY